This entry describes one T cell receptor (beta chain). This clone came up a few times. Its antigen is unknown. The sample holds no much larger clone one base away, and base qualities are not on file. The sample comes from a study of blood T cell repertoires in COVID-19 (dated by TCRdb to 2020 to 2021). Background on the whole study: Collaborator samples came from the United States, Italy and Spain and covered acute and convalescent phases of COVID-19. Samples came from the ongoing ImmuneRACE study (first 160 participants) plus 1,254 subjects from 6 global collaborators. Sample metadata almost always included a de-identified subject ID, COVID-19 status, age in years and sex. Deeply sampled blood TCRbeta repertoires from subjects exposed to, actively infected with, or recovered from COVID-19 were included in the dataset. The material from the prospective study consisted of cDNA or gDNA derived from T cells, B-cell-depleted T cells, or PBMCs. HLA class I and class II types, where available, came from metadata supplied by the sample provider rather than from assay-based typing. The repertoires were released in a freely available public database intended as a resource for research on the immune response to SARS-CoV-2. The paper as a whole reports these results and caveats: The quantity of clinical and demographic metadata differed by source and by participant and was supplied without curation.

In the prospective study, participants were 18 to 89 years old, resided in about two dozen geographic areas of the United States, and were enrolled through a virtual design. To assign participants to cohorts, the prospective study relied on clinical history that participants themselves reported in a screening survey and a study questionnaire. For ImmuneRACE Cohort 3, a participant was defined as recovered based on two consecutive negative NP/OP PCR tests, clearance by a healthcare professional, or resolution of symptoms. Mobile phlebotomists in the prospective study collected whole blood, serum and a nasopharyngeal or oropharyngeal swab from every participant. Participants in the prospective study had the option to provide additional blood draws and questionnaires over a 2-month period. Blood samples from the prospective study were shipped frozen or at room temperature prior to DNA extraction.

Including cysteine and phenylalanine, the CDR3 has 13 amino acids. The CDR3 DNA has 39 bases and is translated from base 1. A distance of 12 bases separates the germline ends of V and J, which lose 3 bases and 4 bases respectively. The germline V gene provides CDR1 SQVTM and CDR2 ANQGSEA. TCRbeta CDR3 regions were amplified from genomic DNA by means of the immunoSEQ Assay, a bias-controlled multiplex PCR. The authors' pipeline ran thus. The number of nucleated cells in each sample was estimated from the amplification of reference gene primers within the assay. To quantify the absolute abundance of each unique TCRbeta CDR3 rearrangement, sequence reads were collapsed and filtered. For each sample, productive Simpson clonality was calculated as the square root of Simpson's diversity index over productive rearrangements. Held by TCRdb, this immuneACCESS table contains in-frame sequences only and omits some clones. Under half of the omission traces to an unresolved V gene where checked; the cause of the rest is unknown. V and J calls and clone size come straight from that table; D and trimming were deduced from the DNA. Across this sample there are some 350,000 clones, with approximately 87% seen only once. The ten largest clones add up to about 5.7% of the sample.

Material: PBMCs or T cells enriched from blood (not recorded which). The TCR sequence derives from a woman under 40 who had recovered from COVID-19. The chain is made from TRBV29-1 and TRBJ1-1; tentative D gene TRBD1, with 6 bases matching. In nucleotide form, the sequence is TGCAGCGTTGATCAAGGGGGAGTCACTGAAGCTTTCTTT. Its protein product is CSVDQGGVTEAFF.